This record looks at one TCR beta chain sequence and its context. The specificity of this receptor is unknown. No quality values exist for individual bases; no much larger clone is one base distant. TCRbeta CDR3 regions were amplified from genomic DNA using the immunoSEQ Assay, a bias-controlled multiplex PCR. The published analysis was carried out like this. Within the assay, amplification of reference gene primers was used to estimate how many nucleated cells each sample contained. Sequence reads were collapsed and filtered to measure the absolute abundance of every unique TCRbeta CDR3 rearrangement. For each sample, productive Simpson clonality was calculated by taking the square root of Simpson's diversity index across productive rearrangements. TCRdb mirrors the immuneACCESS table, restricted to in-frame sequences. Some clones are absent from its copies; in checked studies, under half trace to an unresolved V gene, and the reason for the others is unknown. That table furnishes V, J and clone size, whereas the DNA furnished D and trimming. This sample is represented by 150,000 to 200,000 clones; 75% to 90% of them were singletons. The ten most abundant clones make up 2.5% to 3% of the sample.

The collaborating institutions used their own protocols to collect whole blood in K2EDTA tubes. Collaborator samples were shipped for TCRbeta analysis as frozen whole blood, isolated PBMCs, or DNA extracted from either sample type. These data come from a study of blood T cell repertoires in COVID-19 (dated by TCRdb to the early 2020s). Study-level background: Collaborator samples came from the United States, Italy and Spain and covered acute and convalescent phases of COVID-19. The prospective study material was composed of cDNA or gDNA derived from T cells, B-cell-depleted T cells, or PBMCs. The dataset comprised deeply sampled blood TCRbeta repertoires from subjects exposed to, actively infected with, or recovered from COVID-19. The repertoires were made available in a free public database intended to serve as a resource for research on the immune response to SARS-CoV-2. Samples came from the ongoing ImmuneRACE study (first 160 participants) plus 1,254 subjects from 6 global collaborators. Nearly every sample came with metadata listing a de-identified subject ID, COVID-19 status, age in years and sex. Where available, HLA class I and class II types were taken from metadata supplied by the sample provider and were not determined by assay-based typing. Study-wide findings and limitations: How much clinical and demographic metadata was included differed by source and by participant, and the metadata was provided uncurated.

From the germline V gene, CDR1 is SNHLY and CDR2 is FYNNEI. The junction carries 15 bases between V and J, which are trimmed by 6 bases and 9 bases respectively. Counted from cysteine to phenylalanine, this CDR3 has 14 amino acids. Only CDR3 DNA is held: 42 bases, read in frame from base 1. The source is a woman aged 55-69 years with acute or convalescent COVID-19. Sequenced: peripheral blood. The chain joins TRBV2 to TRBJ1-6; TRBD1 could be the D gene, as 6 bases match. The sequenced DNA: TGTGCCAGCAGCCCGCAGGGGCGATCTTCACCCCTCCACTTT. Its translation reads: CASSPQGRSSPLHF.